Listed below are T cell receptor beta chains from one sample, sequenced in a study of esophageal squamous cell carcinoma under preoperative chemotherapy. TCRdb ran MiXCR on the PCR reads and lists one entry per CDR3 protein. This sample yields around 12,000 distinct CDR3 sequences, of which around 50% are seen a single time; 16% belongs to the top ten. The sample was collected from a patient given preoperative chemotherapy. These TCRs come from a human donor with esophageal squamous cell carcinoma. The donor label of this sample is uncertain. Each CDR3 is given with its conserved first and last residue. The D gene is left open where the match is weak. Clone size is stated in some rows and not others, as once, few, many or a class when expanded.

clone size: many
D gene: TRBD2
V gene: TRBV6-1
J gene: TRBJ2-5
CDR3 DNA: TGTGCCAGCAGTGTCACTAGCGGGAGAAGAGAGACCCAGTACTTC
CDR3 protein: CASSVTSGRRETQYF

clone size: -
D gene: -
V gene: TRBV6-1
J gene: TRBJ2-2
CDR3 DNA: TGTGCCAGTGGGAACGCGAACACCGGGGAGCTGTTTTTT
CDR3 protein: CASGNANTGELFF

clone size: few
D gene: -
V gene: TRBV6-1
J gene: TRBJ2-3
CDR3 DNA: TGTGCCAGCGGTGGATTTGGGGGAAGCTACACAGATACGCAGTATTTT
CDR3 protein: CASGGFGGSYTDTQYF

clone size: many
D gene: TRBD2
V gene: TRBV10-1
J gene: TRBJ2-3
CDR3 DNA: TGCGCCAGCAGTGCTAGCGGGTCCTACAATGAGCAGTATTTT
CDR3 protein: CASSASGSYNEQYF

clone size: medium-sized
D gene: TRBD2
V gene: TRBV6-5
J gene: TRBJ2-1
CDR3 DNA: TGTGCCAGCAGTTACCGGGGACTAGCGGGAGATTATGAGCAGTTCTTC
CDR3 protein: CASSYRGLAGDYEQFF

clone size: -
D gene: -
V gene: TRBV11-2
J gene: TRBJ2-5
CDR3 DNA: TGTGCCAGCAGCTTGGGAAGGTCGGAGACCCAGTACTTC
CDR3 protein: CASSLGRSETQYF

clone size: few
D gene: -
V gene: TRBV7-2
J gene: TRBJ2-5
CDR3 DNA: TGTGCCAGCAGCTTAGGAGCAGAGACCCAGTACTTC
CDR3 protein: CASSLGAETQYF

clone size: -
D gene: -
V gene: TRBV7-9
J gene: TRBJ2-1
CDR3 DNA: TGTGCCAGCAGCCCTCTCGAGCAGTTCTTC
CDR3 protein: CASSPLEQFF

clone size: -
D gene: -
V gene: TRBV6-5
J gene: TRBJ2-1
CDR3 DNA: TGTGCCAGCAGTTACGGCGGAGACAATGAGCAGTTCTTC
CDR3 protein: CASSYGGDNEQFF

clone size: -
D gene: TRBD2
V gene: TRBV6-5
J gene: TRBJ2-3
CDR3 DNA: TGTGCCCGCGGTTCGGGGGGGGGGGCCAAAGATACGCAGTACTTT
CDR3 protein: CARGSGGGAKDTQYF

clone size: -
D gene: TRBD1
V gene: TRBV6-1
J gene: TRBJ2-7
CDR3 DNA: TGTGCCAGCAGTGAGACAGGGGACTACGAGCAGTACTTC
CDR3 protein: CASSETGDYEQYF

clone size: medium-sized
D gene: -
V gene: TRBV27
J gene: TRBJ2-3
CDR3 DNA: TGTGCCAGCAGTTTATTTGGGGGACTGCCAGATACGCAGTATTTT
CDR3 protein: CASSLFGGLPDTQYF

clone size: -
D gene: TRBD1
V gene: TRBV7-2
J gene: TRBJ1-1
CDR3 DNA: TGTGCCAGCAGCTTATATCAGGGGGCTATTGAAGCTTTCTTT
CDR3 protein: CASSLYQGAIEAFF

clone size: few
D gene: -
V gene: TRBV6-1
J gene: TRBJ2-3
CDR3 DNA: TGTGCCAGCAGCGCGAGGGGAAGCACAGATACGCAGTATTTT
CDR3 protein: CASSARGSTDTQYF

clone size: -
D gene: -
V gene: TRBV6-1
J gene: TRBJ2-1
CDR3 DNA: TGTGCCAGCAGGGGCTGGGGGAACAACGGGGAGCTGTTCTTT
CDR3 protein: CASRGWGNNGELFF

clone size: -
D gene: -
V gene: TRBV10-3
J gene: TRBJ2-3
CDR3 DNA: TGTGCGGGGCTCTCAGCGTTAAACACGCAGTATTTT
CDR3 protein: CAGLSALNTQYF

clone size: once
D gene: -
V gene: TRBV6-5
J gene: TRBJ2-1
CDR3 DNA: TGTGCCAGCAGTTGGGGACTGAGTGGGGAGACCCAGTTCTTC
CDR3 protein: CASSWGLSGETQFF